Presented here are 8 T cell receptor beta chains from one specimen sequenced in a study of shared clonotypes between healthy human individuals. Produced via immunoSEQ multiplex PCR; TCRdb's table is partial and in-frame only. The repertoire has some 790,000 clones, over 60% of them found once; the top ten carry under 2%. The specimen was memory CD4+ T cells sorted from blood. Subset denoted: CD45RA-negative fraction. The source of these receptors is a woman aged 25-40 years in good health.

V and J are TRBV6-6 and TRBJ2-5; D is unresolved. The CDR3 extends over 14 amino acids. Germline loops: CDR1 MNHNY, CDR2 SVGAGI (reference sequence). The ends were cut back, 5 bases at V and 4 bases at J, with 14 bases in the middle. The chain's CDR3 is CASSHPTLRETQYF. The CDR3 DNA reads as TGTGCCAGCAGTCACCCCACCTTGAGAGAGACCCAGTACTTC.

This clone has only a few counts. The chain employs TRBV28 and TRBJ2-7; the D gene could be TRBD1 or TRBD2 (5 bases each). Deletions cut 8 bases from V and 3 bases from J, with 23 bases between. This CDR3 is 16 amino acids long. Per germline, CDR1 MDHEN and CDR2 SYDVKM. Written as DNA, the CDR3 is TGTGCCAGCCCGCCCTCCGGGGCCCCCTCCCTCTACGAGCAGTACTTC. Amino acids: CASPPSGAPSLYEQYF.

V usage is TRBV10-3 and J usage is TRBJ2-7; TRBD1 agrees at 11 bases. The CDR3 extends over 14 amino acids. V lost 10 bases to trimming and J lost 4 bases; unmatched junction nucleotides: 9. The germline V gene encodes CDR1 ENHRY and CDR2 SYGVKD. Written as DNA, the CDR3 is TGTGCCAGCACTTGGGGACAGGGGGGTTACGAGCAGTACTTC. Translating it yields CASTWGQGGYEQYF.

The chain has TRBV28 and TRBJ1-4; 10 bases map to TRBD1. This CDR3 has 15 residues. Unmatched junction bases numbered 7, after V lost 4 bases and J lost 8 bases. Germline loops: CDR1 MDHEN, CDR2 SYDVKM. The CDR3 sequence: CASSSPTGGNEKLFF. The DNA for the CDR3 is TGTGCCAGCAGTTCCCCGACAGGGGGCAACGAAAAACTGTTTTTT.

The J gene is TRBJ2-7, the V gene TRBV10-2; D remains unclear. V was trimmed by 6 bases and J by 5 bases, leaving 11 bases between them. The CDR3 spans 12 residues. Per the germline V gene, CDR1 is WSHSY and CDR2 is SAAADI. DNA for the CDR3: TGCGCCAGCAGCCCCCTTATTAACGAGCAGTACTTC. Translating it yields CASSPLINEQYF.

V usage is TRBV25-1 and J usage is TRBJ2-6, with no clear D. This CDR3 is 13 amino acids long. Trimming left V 3 bases short and J 12 bases short, with 12 bases between. Germline values: CDR1 MGHDK, CDR2 SYGVNS. The CDR3 spells CASSDFSKSVLTF. In DNA form, the CDR3 reads TGTGCCAGCAGTGACTTTAGTAAGAGCGTCCTGACTTTC. The variable domain in full, with the rest retrieved from reference TRBV25-1 and TRBJ2-6, is EADIYQTPRYLVIGTGKKITLECSQTMGHDKMYWYQQDPGMELHLIHYSYGVNSTEKGDLSSESTVSRIRTEHFPLTLESARPSHTSQYLCASSDFSKSVLTFGAGSRLTVL.

Many counts were recorded for this clone. The genes are TRBV7-8 and TRBJ1-1, with D perhaps matching TRBD1 (5 bases). V shed 1 base and J shed 1 base, with 10 bases lying between them. CDR3 length: 15 amino acids. Germline lookup yields CDR1 SGHVS and CDR2 FQNEAQ. CDR3 nucleotides: TGTGCCAGCAGCTTAGGCCTGACAGAGAACACTGAAGCTTTCTTT. Protein: CASSLGLTENTEAFF. Using reference TRBV7-8 and TRBJ1-1 for the parts outside the CDR3, the full variable domain is GAGVSQSPRYKVAKRGQDVALRCDPISGHVSLFWYQQALGQGPEFLTYFQNEAQLDKSGLPSDRFFAERPEGSVSTLKIQRTQQEDSAVYLCASSLGLTENTEAFFGQGTRLTVV.

The chain is built from TRBV18 and TRBJ2-2; 14 bases are shared with TRBD2. The CDR3 is 16 amino acids. From germline, CDR1 is KGHSH and CDR2 LQKENI. J was trimmed by 3 bases and V by 3 bases; bases with no gene match: 0. Here the CDR3 reads CASSPGLAGDTGELFF. CDR3 bases: TGTGCCAGCTCACCGGGACTAGCGGGAGACACCGGGGAGCTGTTTTTT.